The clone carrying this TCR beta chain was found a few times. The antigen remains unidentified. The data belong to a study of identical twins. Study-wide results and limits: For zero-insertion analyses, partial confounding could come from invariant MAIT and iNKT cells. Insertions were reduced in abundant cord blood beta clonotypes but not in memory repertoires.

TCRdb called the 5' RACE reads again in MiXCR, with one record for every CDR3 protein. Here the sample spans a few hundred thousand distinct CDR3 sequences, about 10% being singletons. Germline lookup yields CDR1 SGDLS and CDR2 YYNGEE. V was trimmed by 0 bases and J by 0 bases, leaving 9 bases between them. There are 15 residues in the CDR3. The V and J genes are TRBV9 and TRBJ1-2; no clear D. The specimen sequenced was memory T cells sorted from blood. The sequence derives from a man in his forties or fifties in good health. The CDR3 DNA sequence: TGTGCCAGCAGCGTAGAGTTGGTTCCTAACTATGGCTACACCTTC. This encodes CASSVELVPNYGYTF.